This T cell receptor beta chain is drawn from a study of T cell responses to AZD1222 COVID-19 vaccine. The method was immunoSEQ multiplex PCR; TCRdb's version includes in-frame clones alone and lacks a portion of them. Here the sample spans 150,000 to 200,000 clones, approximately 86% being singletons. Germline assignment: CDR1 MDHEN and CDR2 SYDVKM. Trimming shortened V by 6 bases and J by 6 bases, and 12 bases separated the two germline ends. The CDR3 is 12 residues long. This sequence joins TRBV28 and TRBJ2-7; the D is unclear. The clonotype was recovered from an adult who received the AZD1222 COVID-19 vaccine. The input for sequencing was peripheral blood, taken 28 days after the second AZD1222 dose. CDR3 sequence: CASRSDLVEQYF. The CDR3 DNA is TGTGCCAGCAGATCAGATCTAGTCGAGCAGTACTTC.